This passage covers 2 T cell receptor beta chains from one sample sequenced in a study of cytomegalovirus exposure and HLA in healthy donors. This PCR relied on a set of 60 Vbeta primers and 13 Jbeta primers. Assay used: immunoSEQ multiplex PCR; TCRdb lists only in-frame clones, some missing. This sample has some 140,000 clones; about 80% occur once, and the top ten carry more than 0.95%. The sample consisted of PBMCs. These receptor sequences come from a middle-aged man in good health and CMV-seronegative.

V is TRBV6-1 and J is TRBJ2-1; 9 bases line up with TRBD1. CDR1 is MNHNS and CDR2 is SASEGT in the germline V gene. J was trimmed by 5 bases and V by 3 bases; bases with no gene match: 5. This CDR3 comprises 15 residues. CDR3 sequence: CASSDSWTGDNEQFF. For the CDR3, the DNA is TGTGCCAGCAGTGATTCCTGGACAGGGGACAATGAGCAGTTCTTC.

The chain links TRBV19 to TRBJ1-5, with a weak D call TRBD1 (6 bases). CDR1 and CDR2 from the germline V gene are LNHDA and SQIVND (reference sequence). The V end lost 1 base, the J end lost 2 bases, and 9 bases lay between the germline ends. The CDR3 has 15 residues. Written as DNA, the CDR3 is TGTGCCAGTAGTATAGGGGCAGGGGGCAATCAGCCCCAGCATTTT. Translation gives CASSIGAGGNQPQHF. The entire variable domain, with the rest obtained from reference TRBV19 and TRBJ1-5, is as follows: DGGITQSPKYLFRKEGQNVTLSCEQNLNHDAMYWYRQDPGQGLRLIYYSQIVNDFQKGDIAEGYSVSREKKESFPLTVTSAQKNPTAFYLCASSIGAGGNQPQHFGDGTRLSIL.